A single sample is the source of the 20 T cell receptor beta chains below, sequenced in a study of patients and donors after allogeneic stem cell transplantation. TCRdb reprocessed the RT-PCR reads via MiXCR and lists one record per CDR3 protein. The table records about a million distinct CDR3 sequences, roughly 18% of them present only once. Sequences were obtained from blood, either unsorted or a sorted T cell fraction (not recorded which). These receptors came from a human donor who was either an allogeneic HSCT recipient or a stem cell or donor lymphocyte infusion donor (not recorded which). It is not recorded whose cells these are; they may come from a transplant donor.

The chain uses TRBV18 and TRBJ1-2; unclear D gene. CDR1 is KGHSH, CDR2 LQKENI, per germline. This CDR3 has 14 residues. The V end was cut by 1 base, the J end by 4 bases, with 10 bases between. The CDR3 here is CASSPLSRAYGYTF. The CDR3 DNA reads TGTGCCAGCTCACCACTTTCGAGGGCCTATGGCTACACCTTC.

The CDR3 is CASSSPGTGTTDTQYF. The CDR3 region has the DNA TGTGCCAGCAGCTCTCCCGGGACAGGGACGACAGATACGCAGTATTTT. The chain carries TRBV12-3 or TRBV12-4 and TRBJ2-3, with 9 bases aligning to TRBD1. Trimming took 6 bases from V and 3 from J; bases not matched to a gene: 10. This CDR3 has 16 residues.

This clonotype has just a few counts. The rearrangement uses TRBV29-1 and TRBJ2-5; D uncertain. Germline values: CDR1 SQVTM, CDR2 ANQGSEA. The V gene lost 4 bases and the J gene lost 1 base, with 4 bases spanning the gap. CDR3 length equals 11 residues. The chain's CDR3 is CSVVVQETQYF. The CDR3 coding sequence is TGCAGCGTTGTTGTCCAAGAGACCCAGTACTTC.

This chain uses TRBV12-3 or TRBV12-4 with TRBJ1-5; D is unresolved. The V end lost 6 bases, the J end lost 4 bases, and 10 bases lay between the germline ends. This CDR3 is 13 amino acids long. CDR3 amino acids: CASRNEGNQPQHF. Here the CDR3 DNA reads TGTGCCAGCAGGAATGAGGGAAATCAGCCCCAGCATTTT.

The CDR3 region has the DNA TGCGCCAGCAGCCAAGGACGAGGAGGAAACACCATATATTTT. Translated, it gives CASSQGRGGNTIYF. The chain has TRBV5-1 and TRBJ1-3; no firm D call. The germline V and J ends were trimmed by 4 bases and 4 bases, with 12 bases remaining between them. CDR3 length: 14 residues. CDR1 is SGHRS and CDR2 is YFSETQ in the germline V gene.

CDR3 DNA: TGTGCCAGCAGTCCAAACCCCGGGACAGGCGACTATGGCTACACCTTC. It translates to CASSPNPGTGDYGYTF. This sequence joins TRBV25-1 and TRBJ1-2; 8 bases line up with TRBD1. CDR1 and CDR2 (germline): MGHDK, SYGVNS. V shed 5 bases, J shed 3 bases, and the junction held 11 bases outside the gene matches. This CDR3 has 16 amino acids.

The CDR3: CASSPLIGQGRQYF. In nucleotides, the CDR3 is TGTGCCAGCAGCCCGCTAATCGGACAGGGTAGGCAGTACTTC. This sequence joins TRBV7-9 and TRBJ2-7, with TRBD1 matching 8 bases. After removal of 5 bases from V and 9 bases from J, the junction contained 12 bases not matched to a gene. The CDR3 runs 14 residues. Germline CDR1 reads SEHNR; CDR2 reads FQNEAQ (reference sequence). The full variable domain, completed using reference TRBV7-9 and TRBJ2-7, is DTGVSQNPRHKITKRGQNVTFRCDPISEHNRLYWYRQTLGQGPEFLTYFQNEAQLEKSRLLSDRFSAERPKGSFSTLEIQRTEQGDSAMYLCASSPLIGQGRQYFGPGTRLTVT.

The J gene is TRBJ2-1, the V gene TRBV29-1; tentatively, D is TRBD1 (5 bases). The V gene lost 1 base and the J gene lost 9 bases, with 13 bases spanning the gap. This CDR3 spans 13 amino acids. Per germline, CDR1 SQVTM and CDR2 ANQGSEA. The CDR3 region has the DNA TGCAGCGTTGAAGGGGGAAGGGGTATTGAGCAGTTCTTC. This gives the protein CSVEGGRGIEQFF.

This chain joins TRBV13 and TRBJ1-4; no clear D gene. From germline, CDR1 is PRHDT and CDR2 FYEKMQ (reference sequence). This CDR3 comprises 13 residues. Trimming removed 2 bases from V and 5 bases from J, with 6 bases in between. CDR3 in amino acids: CASSLQQNEKLFF. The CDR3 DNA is TGTGCCAGCAGCTTACAGCAGAATGAAAAACTGTTTTTT.

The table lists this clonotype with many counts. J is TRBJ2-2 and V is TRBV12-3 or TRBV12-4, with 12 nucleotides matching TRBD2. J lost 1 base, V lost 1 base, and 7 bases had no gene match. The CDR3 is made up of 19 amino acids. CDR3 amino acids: CASSLGPSGRARNTGELFF. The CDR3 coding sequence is TGTGCCAGCAGTTTAGGTCCTAGCGGGAGGGCCCGGAACACCGGGGAGCTGTTTTTT.

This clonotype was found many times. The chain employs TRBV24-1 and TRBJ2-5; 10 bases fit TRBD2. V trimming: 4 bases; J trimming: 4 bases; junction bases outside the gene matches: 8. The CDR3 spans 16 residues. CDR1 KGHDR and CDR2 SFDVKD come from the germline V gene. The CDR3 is CATSDPGLADGETQYF. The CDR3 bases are TGTGCCACCAGTGACCCCGGACTAGCGGACGGAGAGACCCAGTACTTC.

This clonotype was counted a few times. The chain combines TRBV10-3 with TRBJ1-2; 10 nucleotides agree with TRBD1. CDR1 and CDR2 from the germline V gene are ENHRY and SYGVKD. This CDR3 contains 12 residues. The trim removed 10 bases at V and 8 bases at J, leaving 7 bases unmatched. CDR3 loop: CATRQGAGGYTF. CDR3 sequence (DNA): TGTGCCACGAGACAGGGGGCGGGAGGCTACACCTTC.

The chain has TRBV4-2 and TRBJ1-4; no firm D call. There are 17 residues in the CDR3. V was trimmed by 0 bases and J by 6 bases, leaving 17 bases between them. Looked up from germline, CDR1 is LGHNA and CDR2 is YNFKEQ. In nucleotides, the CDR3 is TGTGCCAGCAGCCAAGAGTCCTGGATAGGGAGGGATGAAAAACTGTTTTTT. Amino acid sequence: CASSQESWIGRDEKLFF.

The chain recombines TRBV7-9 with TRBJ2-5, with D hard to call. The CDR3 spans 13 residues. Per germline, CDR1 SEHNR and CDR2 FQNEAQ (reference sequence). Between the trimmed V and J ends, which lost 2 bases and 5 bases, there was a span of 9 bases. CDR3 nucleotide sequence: TGTGCCAGCAGCTTAAAATTATGGGAGACCCAGTACTTC. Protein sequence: CASSLKLWETQYF.

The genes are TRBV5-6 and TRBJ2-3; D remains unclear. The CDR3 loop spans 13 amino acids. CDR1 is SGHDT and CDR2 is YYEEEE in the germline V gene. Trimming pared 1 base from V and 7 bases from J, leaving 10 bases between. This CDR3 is CASSLLGGNTQYF. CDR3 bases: TGTGCCAGCAGCTTGTTAGGCGGAAATACGCAGTATTTT.

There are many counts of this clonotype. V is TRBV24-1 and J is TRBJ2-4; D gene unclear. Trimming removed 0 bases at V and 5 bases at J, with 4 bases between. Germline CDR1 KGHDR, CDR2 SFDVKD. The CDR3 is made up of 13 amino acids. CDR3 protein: CATSDLEENIQYF. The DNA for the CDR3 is TGTGCCACCAGTGATTTGGAGGAAAACATTCAGTACTTC.

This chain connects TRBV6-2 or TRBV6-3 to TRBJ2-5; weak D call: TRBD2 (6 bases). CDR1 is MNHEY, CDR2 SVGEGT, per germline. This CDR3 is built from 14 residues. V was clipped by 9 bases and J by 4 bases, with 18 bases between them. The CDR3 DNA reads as TGTGCCAGTACTGATCCGGGAGAGTCAGAGACCCAGTACTTC. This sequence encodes CASTDPGESETQYF.

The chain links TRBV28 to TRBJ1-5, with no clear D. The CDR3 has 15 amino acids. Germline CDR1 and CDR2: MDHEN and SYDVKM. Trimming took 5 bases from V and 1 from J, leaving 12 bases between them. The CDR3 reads CASSPEGWSNQPQHF. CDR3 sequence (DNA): TGTGCCAGCAGTCCAGAGGGCTGGAGCAATCAGCCCCAGCATTTT.

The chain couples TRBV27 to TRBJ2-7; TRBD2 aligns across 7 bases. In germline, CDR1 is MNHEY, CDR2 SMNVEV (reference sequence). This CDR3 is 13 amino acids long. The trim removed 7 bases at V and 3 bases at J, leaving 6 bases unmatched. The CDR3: CASTLASGYEQYF. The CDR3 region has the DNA TGTGCCAGCACCCTCGCTAGCGGCTACGAGCAGTACTTC.

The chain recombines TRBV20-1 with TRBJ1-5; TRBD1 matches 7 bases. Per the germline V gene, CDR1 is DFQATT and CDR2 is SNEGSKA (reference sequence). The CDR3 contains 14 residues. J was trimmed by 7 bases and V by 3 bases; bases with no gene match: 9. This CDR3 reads CSASVYRGGQPQHF. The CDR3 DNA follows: TGCAGTGCTAGTGTTTACAGGGGAGGACAGCCCCAGCATTTT.